This T cell receptor (beta chain) was recorded in a study of blood T cell repertoires in COVID-19. About the research overall: Sources were T cells, B-cell-depleted T cells, or PBMCs; the material itself was cDNA or gDNA.

The CDR3 covers 14 residues. Germline lookup yields CDR1 SGHNT and CDR2 YYREEE (reference sequence). V was clipped by 4 bases and J by 2 bases; unmatched bases: 2. This table comes from immunoSEQ multiplex PCR, and its TCRdb copy is limited to in-frame clones, with some not included. The table includes 200,000 to 300,000 clones, about 80% detected once. This clonotype was obtained from a human donor in a cohort sampled during active COVID-19. The V gene is TRBV5-4, the J gene TRBJ1-4; 7 nucleotides agree with TRBD1. Sequencing was done on a sample of peripheral blood. The CDR3 loop reads CASSPGGTNEKLFF. DNA for the CDR3: TGTGCCAGCAGCCCAGGGGGGACTAATGAAAAACTGTTTTTT.